This T cell receptor (beta chain) was profiled in a study of a mutant IDH1 vaccine in newly diagnosed glioma. Across the study: Treated patients were around 60% male, around 40% female, mean age roughly 39 years. Patients previously underwent radiotherapy, temozolomide, or both, and most underwent both. V12 took place at week 35, and V13 at week 47. Study-wide findings and caveats: Vaccine-induced responses were seen in 93.3% of patients, spanning several MHC alleles.

The assay was immunoSEQ multiplex PCR, and TCRdb's table has in-frame clones only and misses some. Of some 30,000 clones listed, 80% to 85% were seen once; the top ten hold around 31%. Time point here: week 47, end of study. Mutant IDH1 20-mer peptide, at 300 ug, made up each vaccine dose, with topical imiquimod. This clone showed up just a few times. The target antigen is unknown. The specimen was PBMCs, collected from a glioma patient whose treatment included an IDH1 peptide vaccine. This receptor was identified in a man between 25 and 39 years old with glioma.

The CDR3, as DNA: TGTGCCAGCAGCCCGGCCTGGACCCAAGGGGGGACTGAAGCTTTCTTT. The encoded protein is CASSPAWTQGGTEAFF. V and J are TRBV7-9 and TRBJ1-1; tentatively, D is TRBD1 (6 bases). Trimming pared 5 bases from V and 5 bases from J, leaving 21 bases between. The CDR3 has 16 residues. The germline CDR1 and CDR2 sequences are SEHNR and FQNEAQ (reference sequence). The full variable domain, in which reference TRBV7-9 and TRBJ1-1 provide the parts outside the CDR3, is DTGVSQNPRHKITKRGQNVTFRCDPISEHNRLYWYRQTLGQGPEFLTYFQNEAQLEKSRLLSDRFSAERPKGSFSTLEIQRTEQGDSAMYLCASSPAWTQGGTEAFFGQGTRLTVV.